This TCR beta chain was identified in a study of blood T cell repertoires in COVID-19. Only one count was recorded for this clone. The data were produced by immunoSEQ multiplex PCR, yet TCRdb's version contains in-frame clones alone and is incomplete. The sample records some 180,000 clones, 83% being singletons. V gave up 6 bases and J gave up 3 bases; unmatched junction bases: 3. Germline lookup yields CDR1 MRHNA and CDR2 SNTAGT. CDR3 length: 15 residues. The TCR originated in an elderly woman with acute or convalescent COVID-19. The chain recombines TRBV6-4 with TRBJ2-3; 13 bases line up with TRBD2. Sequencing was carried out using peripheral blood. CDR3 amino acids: CASSPGLAGTDTQYF. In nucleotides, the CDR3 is TGTGCCAGCAGCCCGGGACTAGCGGGGACAGATACGCAGTATTTT.